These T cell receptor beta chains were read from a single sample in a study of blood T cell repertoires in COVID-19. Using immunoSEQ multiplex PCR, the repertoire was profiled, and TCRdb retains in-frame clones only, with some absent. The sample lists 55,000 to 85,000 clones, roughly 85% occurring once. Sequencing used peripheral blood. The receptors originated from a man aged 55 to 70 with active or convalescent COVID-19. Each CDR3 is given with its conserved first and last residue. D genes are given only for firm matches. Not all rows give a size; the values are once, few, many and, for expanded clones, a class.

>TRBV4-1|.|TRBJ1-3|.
TGCGCCAGCAGCCTCCCCGGGAGCCGAGAACTGGGGAACACCATATATTTT
CASSLPGSRELGNTIYF
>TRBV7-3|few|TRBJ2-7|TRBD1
TGTGCCAGCAGCTCCGGACAGGGTCGGGAGCAGTACTTC
CASSSGQGREQYF
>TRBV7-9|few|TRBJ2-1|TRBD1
TGTGCCAGCAGAGACGGGACAGACAATGAGCAGTTCTTC
CASRDGTDNEQFF
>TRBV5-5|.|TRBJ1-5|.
TGTGCCAGCAGCTTGGAAGCCCTAAATAATCAGCCCCAGCATTTT
CASSLEALNNQPQHF
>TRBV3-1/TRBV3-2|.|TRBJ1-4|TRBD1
TGTGCCAGTAGCCAAGACAGGGGCGCCTCCTCAGGAGATGAAAAACTGTTTTTT
CASSQDRGASSGDEKLFF
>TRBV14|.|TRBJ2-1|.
TGTGCCAGCAGTCGAGCGATCGAGGGGCAGTTCTTC
CASSRAIEGQFF
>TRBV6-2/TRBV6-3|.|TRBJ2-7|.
TGTGCCAGCAGCCTCCCGGACAGTTCCTACGAGCAGTACTTC
CASSLPDSSYEQYF
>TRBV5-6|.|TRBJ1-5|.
TGTGCCAGCAGCTTGGTAAATCAGCCCCAGCATTTT
CASSLVNQPQHF
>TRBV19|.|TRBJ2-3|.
TGTGCCAGTAGGGGCAGGGGCTTAACAGGTACGCAGTATTTT
CASRGRGLTGTQYF
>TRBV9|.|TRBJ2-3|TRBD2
TGTGCCAGCAGCGTAGGTCCAGCGGGGGTCACAGATACGCAGTATTTT
CASSVGPAGVTDTQYF
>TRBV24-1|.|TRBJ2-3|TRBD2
TGTGCCACCGGACGCGGGGGGCTGGGAATGGGCACAGATACGCAGTATTTT
CATGRGGLGMGTDTQYF
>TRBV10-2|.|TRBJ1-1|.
TGCGCCAGCAGTGTATCCGGGAGAGGGACTGAAGCTTTCTTT
CASSVSGRGTEAFF
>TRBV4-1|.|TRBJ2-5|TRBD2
TGCGCCAGCAGCCAGATAGCGGGGGACCAAGAGACCCAGTACTTC
CASSQIAGDQETQYF
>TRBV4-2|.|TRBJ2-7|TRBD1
TGTGCCAGCAGCCAAGTAACAGGGGGCTCCTACGAGCAGTACTTC
CASSQVTGGSYEQYF
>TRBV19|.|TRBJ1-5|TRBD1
TGTGCCAGTAGCCGACAGGGTCGAGGCAATCAGCCCCAGCATTTT
CASSRQGRGNQPQHF
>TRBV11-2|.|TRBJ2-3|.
TGTGCCAGCAGCGCTACAGGGTATACGCAGTATTTT
CASSATGYTQYF
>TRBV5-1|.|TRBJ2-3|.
TGCGCCAGCAGCTCGGGTGGGGGGTTAACGACAGATACGCAGTATTTT
CASSSGGGLTTDTQYF
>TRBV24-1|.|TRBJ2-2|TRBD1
TGTGCCACCAGTGGCCGGACAGGGCAAACCGGGGAGCTGTTTTTT
CATSGRTGQTGELFF
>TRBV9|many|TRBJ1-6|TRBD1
TGTGCCAGCAGCGCGACAGGGGGATCACCCCTCCACTTT
CASSATGGSPLHF
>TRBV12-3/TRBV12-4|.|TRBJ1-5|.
TGTGCCAGCAGTTTCGGGGAGGCTCAGCCCCAGCATTTT
CASSFGEAQPQHF
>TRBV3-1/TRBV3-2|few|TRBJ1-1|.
TGTGCCAGCAGCCACCCCAACGACAGGCTCCCCACTGAAGCTTTCTTT
CASSHPNDRLPTEAFF
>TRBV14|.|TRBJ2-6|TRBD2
TGTGCCAGCAGTCGTCACACGGGACTAGCGGCCAACGTCCTGACTTTC
CASSRHTGLAANVLTF
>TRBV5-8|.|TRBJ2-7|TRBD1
TGTGCCAGCAGCACCGGACAGGGCTTCTACGAGCAGTACTTC
CASSTGQGFYEQYF
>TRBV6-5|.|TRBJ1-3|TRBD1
TGTGCCAGCCGCACAGGGGAAGCTGGAAACACCATATATTTT
CASRTGEAGNTIYF
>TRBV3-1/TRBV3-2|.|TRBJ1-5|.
TGTGCCAGCAGCCACGCAGGAAACAATCAGCCCCAGCATTTT
CASSHAGNNQPQHF
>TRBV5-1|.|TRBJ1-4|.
TGCGCCAGCTCGCTCGGGACACCAACAACTAATGAAAAACTGTTTTTT
CASSLGTPTTNEKLFF
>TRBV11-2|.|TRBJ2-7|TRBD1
TGTGCCAGCAGGACAGGGTCAGGCTACGAGCAGTACTTC
CASRTGSGYEQYF
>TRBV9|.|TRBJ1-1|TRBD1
TGTGCCAGCAGCGACAAACCGGGACAGGGCGACTTCATGAACACTGAAGCTTTCTTT
CASSDKPGQGDFMNTEAFF
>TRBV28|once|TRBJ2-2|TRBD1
TGTGCCAGCCGACAGGGGTACACCGGGGAGCTGTTTTTT
CASRQGYTGELFF
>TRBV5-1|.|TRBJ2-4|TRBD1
TGCGCCAGCAGCTCCCGGGACAGCCCTTACAAAAACATTCAGTACTTC
CASSSRDSPYKNIQYF
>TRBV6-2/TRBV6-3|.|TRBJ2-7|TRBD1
TGTGCCAGCAGTTACCGGGACAGACCTTCCTACGAGCAGTACTTC
CASSYRDRPSYEQYF
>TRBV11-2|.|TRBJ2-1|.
TGTGCCAGCAGCGCTACTACTAACAATGAGCAGTTCTTC
CASSATTNNEQFF
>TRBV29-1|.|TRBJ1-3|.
TGCAGCGTGATGGGACAATACAACTCTGGAAACACCATATATTTT
CSVMGQYNSGNTIYF
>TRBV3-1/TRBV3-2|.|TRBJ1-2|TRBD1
TGTGCCAGCAAGGGGGCTGCTAACTATGGCTACACCTTC
CASKGAANYGYTF
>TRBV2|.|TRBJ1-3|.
TGTGCCAGACAGGGCGAAGGGTCTGGAAACACCATATATTTT
CARQGEGSGNTIYF
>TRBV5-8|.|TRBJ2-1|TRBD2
TGTGCCAGCAGCTTTCTTGAGCGGGGGGGATTCTACAATGAGCAGTTCTTC
CASSFLERGGFYNEQFF
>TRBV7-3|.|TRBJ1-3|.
TGTGCCAGCAGCTTAATGGCAGGCTCTGGAAACACCATATATTTT
CASSLMAGSGNTIYF
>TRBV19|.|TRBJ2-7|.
TGTGCCAGTAGTATAGCAGCAGGGAAGGAGCAGTACTTC
CASSIAAGKEQYF
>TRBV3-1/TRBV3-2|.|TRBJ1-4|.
TGTGCCAGCAGCCAATCTCCTAATAATGAAAAACTGTTTTTT
CASSQSPNNEKLFF
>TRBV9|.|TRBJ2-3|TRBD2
TGTGCCAGCAGCTCCAGGACTAGCGGGGGGTCGCAGTATTTT
CASSSRTSGGSQYF
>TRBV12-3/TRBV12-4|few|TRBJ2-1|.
TGTGCCAGCAGTTACTATGAGGGCAATGAGCAGTTCTTC
CASSYYEGNEQFF
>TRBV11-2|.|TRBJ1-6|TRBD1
TGTGCCAGCAGGACAGGGGGCTGGGATTCACCCCTCCACTTT
CASRTGGWDSPLHF
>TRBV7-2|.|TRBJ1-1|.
TGTGCCAGCAGCTTGGACAGGAACACTGAAGCTTTCTTT
CASSLDRNTEAFF
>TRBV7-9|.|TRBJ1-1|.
TGTGCCAGCAGCTCCCGTGAGGGGGATCGGTTTAACACTGAAGCTTTCTTT
CASSSREGDRFNTEAFF
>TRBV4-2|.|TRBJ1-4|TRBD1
TGTGCCAGCAGCCCCGGGACAGGGGGTCTGGAGGATGAAAAACTGTTTTTT
CASSPGTGGLEDEKLFF
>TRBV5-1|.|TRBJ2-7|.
TGCGCCAGCAGCTTGGGGGAGAGGGCCTACGAGCAGTACTTC
CASSLGERAYEQYF
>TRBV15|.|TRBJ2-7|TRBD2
TGTGCCACCAGCAGAGAACATGCGGGGGGCATATACGAGCAGTACTTC
CATSREHAGGIYEQYF
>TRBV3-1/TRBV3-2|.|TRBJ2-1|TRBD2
TGTGCCAGCAGCCAAGTTCTTAGCGGGGGGGAGGGCAATGAGCAGTTCTTC
CASSQVLSGGEGNEQFF
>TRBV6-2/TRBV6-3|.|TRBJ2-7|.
TGTGCCAGCAGTCAATCGACAGGCGACGAGCAGTACTTC
CASSQSTGDEQYF
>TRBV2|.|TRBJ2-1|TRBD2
TGTGCCAGCAGTGTGACTAGCGGGGGGGCTTTTGAGCAGTTCTTC
CASSVTSGGAFEQFF
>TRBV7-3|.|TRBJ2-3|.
TGTGCCAGCAGCTCTCAGGGGGGACTGATCACAGATACGCAGTATTTT
CASSSQGGLITDTQYF
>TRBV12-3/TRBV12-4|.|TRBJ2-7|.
TGTGCCAGCAGTTGGGGCAGCTCCTACGAGCAGTACTTC
CASSWGSSYEQYF